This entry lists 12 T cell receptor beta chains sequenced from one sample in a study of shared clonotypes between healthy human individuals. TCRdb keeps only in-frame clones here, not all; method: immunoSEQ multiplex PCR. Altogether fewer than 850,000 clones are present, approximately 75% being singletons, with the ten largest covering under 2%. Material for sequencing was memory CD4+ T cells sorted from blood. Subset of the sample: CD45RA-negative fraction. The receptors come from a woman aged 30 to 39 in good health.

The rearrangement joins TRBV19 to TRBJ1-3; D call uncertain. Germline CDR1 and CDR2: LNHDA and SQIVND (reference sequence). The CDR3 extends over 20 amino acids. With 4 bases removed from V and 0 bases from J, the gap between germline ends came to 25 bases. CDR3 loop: CASSNADGIRSEISGNTIYF. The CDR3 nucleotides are TGTGCCAGTAGTAACGCGGATGGGATCAGGAGCGAAATCTCTGGAAACACCATATATTTT.

The CDR3 reads CASSLTGIKDTEAFF. Here the CDR3 DNA reads TGCGCCAGCAGCCTAACAGGGATCAAGGACACTGAAGCTTTCTTT. V is TRBV5-1 and J is TRBJ1-1; D is perhaps TRBD1 (6 bases). Germline V gene data show CDR1 as SGHRS and CDR2 as YFSETQ. This CDR3 contains 15 residues. The V gene lost 4 bases and the J gene lost 3 bases, with 16 bases spanning the gap.

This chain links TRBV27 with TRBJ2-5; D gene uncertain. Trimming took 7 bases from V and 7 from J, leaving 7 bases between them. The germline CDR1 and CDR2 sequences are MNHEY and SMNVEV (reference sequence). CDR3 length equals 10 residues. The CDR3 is CASNPGTQYF. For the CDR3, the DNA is TGTGCCAGCAACCCTGGGACCCAGTACTTC.

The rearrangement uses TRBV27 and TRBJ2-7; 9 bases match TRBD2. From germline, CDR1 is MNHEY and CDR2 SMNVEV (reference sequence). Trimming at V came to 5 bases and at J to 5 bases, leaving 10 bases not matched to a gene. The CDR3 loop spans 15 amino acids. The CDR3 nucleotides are TGTGCCAGCAGTCTCTTAGCGGGAGTCCCCAACGAGCAGTACTTC. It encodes CASSLLAGVPNEQYF.

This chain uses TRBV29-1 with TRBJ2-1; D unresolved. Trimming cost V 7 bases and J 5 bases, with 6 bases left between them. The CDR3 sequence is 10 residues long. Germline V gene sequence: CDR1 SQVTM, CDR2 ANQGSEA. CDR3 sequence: CSARHNEQFF. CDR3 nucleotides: TGCAGCGCCCGACACAATGAGCAGTTCTTC.

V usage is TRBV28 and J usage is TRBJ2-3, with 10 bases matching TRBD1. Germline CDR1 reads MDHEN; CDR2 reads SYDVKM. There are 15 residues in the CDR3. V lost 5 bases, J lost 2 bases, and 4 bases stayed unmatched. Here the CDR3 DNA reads TGTGCCAGCAGTCCGACAGGGGGCTTCACAGATACGCAGTATTTT. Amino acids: CASSPTGGFTDTQYF.

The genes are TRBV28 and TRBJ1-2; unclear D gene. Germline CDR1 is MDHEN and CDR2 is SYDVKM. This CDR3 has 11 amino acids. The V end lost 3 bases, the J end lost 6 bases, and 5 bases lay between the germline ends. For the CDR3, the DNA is TGTGCCAGCAGTTTGAAACATGGCTACACCTTC. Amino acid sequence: CASSLKHGYTF.

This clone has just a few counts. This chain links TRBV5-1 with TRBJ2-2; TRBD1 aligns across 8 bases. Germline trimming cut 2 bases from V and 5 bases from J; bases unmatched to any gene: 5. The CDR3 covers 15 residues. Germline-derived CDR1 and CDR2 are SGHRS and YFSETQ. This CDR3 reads CASSFQGAETGELFF. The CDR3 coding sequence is TGCGCCAGCAGCTTCCAGGGGGCGGAAACCGGGGAGCTGTTTTTT.

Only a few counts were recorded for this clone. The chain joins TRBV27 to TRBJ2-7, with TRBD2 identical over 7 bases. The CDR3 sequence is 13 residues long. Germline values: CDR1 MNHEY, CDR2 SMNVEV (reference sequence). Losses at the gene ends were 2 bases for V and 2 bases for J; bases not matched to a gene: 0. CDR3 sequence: CASSLAGAYEQYF. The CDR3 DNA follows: TGTGCCAGCAGTTTAGCGGGAGCCTACGAGCAGTACTTC.

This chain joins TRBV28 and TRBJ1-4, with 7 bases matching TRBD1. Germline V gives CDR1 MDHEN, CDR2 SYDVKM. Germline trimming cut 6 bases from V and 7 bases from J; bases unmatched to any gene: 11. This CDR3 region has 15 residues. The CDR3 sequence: CASSWSRGYSEKLFF. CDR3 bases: TGTGCCAGCAGCTGGTCCAGGGGGTACTCTGAAAAACTGTTTTTT.

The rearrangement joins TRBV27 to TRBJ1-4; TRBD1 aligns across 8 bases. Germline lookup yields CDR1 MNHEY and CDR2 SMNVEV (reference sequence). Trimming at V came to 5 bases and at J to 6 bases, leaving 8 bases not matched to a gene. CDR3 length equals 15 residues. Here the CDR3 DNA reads TGTGCCAGCAGTCCCCAGGGGGCGAATTATGAAAAACTGTTTTTT. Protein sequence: CASSPQGANYEKLFF.

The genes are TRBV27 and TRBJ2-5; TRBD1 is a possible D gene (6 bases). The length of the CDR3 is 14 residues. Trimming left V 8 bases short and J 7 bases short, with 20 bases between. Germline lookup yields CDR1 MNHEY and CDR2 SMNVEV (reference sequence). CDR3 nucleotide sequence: TGTGCCAGCGGAGACAGGCAGCTAAGAACGACCCAGTACTTC. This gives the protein CASGDRQLRTTQYF.